The source of this T cell receptor beta chain is a study of blood T cell repertoires in COVID-19. Per the authors' pipeline: Reference gene primer amplification gave nucleated cell count estimates. Sequencing was performed with immunoSEQ multiplex PCR; in TCRdb, only in-frame clones are kept and a portion is missing. That table is the source of V, J and clone size, and D and trimming were worked out from the DNA. The profile shows about 670,000 clones, 75% to 90% of them singletons. Sequenced material: peripheral blood. This clonotype originated in a young woman with acute or convalescent COVID-19.

The CDR3 here is CSERQGGDTEAFF. The CDR3 DNA reads as TGCAGCGAGCGACAGGGGGGGGACACTGAAGCTTTCTTT. The genes are TRBV29-1 and TRBJ1-1; 9 bases line up with TRBD1. CDR1 and CDR2 (germline): SQVTM, ANQGSEA. The CDR3 extends over 13 amino acids. Trimming cost V 7 bases and J 3 bases; bases outside gene matches: 6. The full variable domain, its missing parts supplied by reference TRBV29-1 and TRBJ1-1, is SAVISQKPSRDICQRGTSLTIQCQVDSQVTMMFWYRQQPGQSLTLIATANQGSEATYESGFVIDKFPISRPNLTFSTLTVSNMSPEDSSIYLCSERQGGDTEAFFGQGTRLTVV.